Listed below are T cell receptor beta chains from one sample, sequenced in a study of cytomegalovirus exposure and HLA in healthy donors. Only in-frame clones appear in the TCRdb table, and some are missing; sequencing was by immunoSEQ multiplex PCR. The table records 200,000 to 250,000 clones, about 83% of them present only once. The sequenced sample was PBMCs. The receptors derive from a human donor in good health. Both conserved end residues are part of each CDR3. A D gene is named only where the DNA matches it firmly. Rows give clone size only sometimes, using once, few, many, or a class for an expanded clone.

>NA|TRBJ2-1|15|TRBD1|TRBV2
CASRTGTGGFNEQFF
TGTGCCAGCAGAACCGGGACAGGGGGATTCAATGAGCAGTTCTTC
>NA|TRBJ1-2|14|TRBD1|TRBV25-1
CASSDDRGNYGYTF
TGTGCCAGCAGTGACGACAGGGGGAACTATGGCTACACCTTC
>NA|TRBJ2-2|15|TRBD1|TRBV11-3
CASSQDRGNTGELFF
TGTGCCAGCAGCCAGGACAGGGGGAACACCGGGGAGCTGTTTTTT
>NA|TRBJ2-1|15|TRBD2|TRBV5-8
CASIIAGVWASEQFF
TGTGCCAGCATAATAGCGGGAGTGTGGGCATCTGAGCAGTTCTTC
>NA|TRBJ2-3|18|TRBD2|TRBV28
CASSFSREGGPITDTQYF
TGTGCCAGCAGTTTCAGTCGGGAGGGAGGGCCCATCACAGATACGCAGTATTTT
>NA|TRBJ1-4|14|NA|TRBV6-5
CASSPGWVNEKLFF
TGTGCCAGCAGCCCAGGGTGGGTTAATGAAAAACTGTTTTTT
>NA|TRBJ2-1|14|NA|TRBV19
CASIPTGAYNEQFF
TGTGCCAGTATCCCCACGGGTGCCTACAATGAGCAGTTCTTC
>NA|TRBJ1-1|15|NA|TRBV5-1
CASSSRPTGNTEAFF
TGCGCCAGCAGCTCCCGACCGACGGGGAACACTGAAGCTTTCTTT
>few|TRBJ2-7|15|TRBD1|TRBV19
CASSGTGGAIYEQYF
TGTGCCAGTAGTGGGACAGGGGGCGCGATCTACGAGCAGTACTTC
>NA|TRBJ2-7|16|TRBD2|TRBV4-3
CASSQDRGTSAGEQYF
TGCGCCAGCAGCCAAGATCGGGGGACTAGCGCCGGCGAGCAGTACTTC
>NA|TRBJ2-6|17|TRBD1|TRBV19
CASSQTGVFSGANVLTF
TGTGCCAGTAGTCAGACAGGGGTTTTCTCTGGGGCCAACGTCCTGACTTTC
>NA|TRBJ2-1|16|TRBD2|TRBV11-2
CASRPEGAGAYNEQFF
TGTGCCAGCAGACCCGAGGGAGCGGGGGCCTACAATGAGCAGTTCTTC
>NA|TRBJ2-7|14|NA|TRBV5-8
CASRRRFSGDEQYF
TGTGCCAGCCGGCGCCGCTTTTCGGGAGACGAGCAGTACTTC
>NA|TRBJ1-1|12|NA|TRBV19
CASRTGNTEAFF
TGTGCCAGTAGGACAGGAAACACTGAAGCTTTCTTT
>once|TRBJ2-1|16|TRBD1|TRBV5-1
CASSYHGQGPYNEQFF
TGCGCCAGCAGCTACCACGGACAGGGGCCTTACAATGAGCAGTTCTTC
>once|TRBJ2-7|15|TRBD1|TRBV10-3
CAISGPGQVTYEQYF
TGTGCCATCAGTGGACCGGGACAGGTAACCTACGAGCAGTACTTC
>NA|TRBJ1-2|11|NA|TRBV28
CASSLPGGYTF
TGTGCCAGCAGTTTGCCGGGTGGCTACACCTTC
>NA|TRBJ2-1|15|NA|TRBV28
CASSQQVRSYNEQFF
TGTGCCAGCAGTCAGCAGGTTCGCTCCTACAATGAGCAGTTCTTC
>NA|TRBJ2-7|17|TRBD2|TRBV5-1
CASSLARASGSSYEQYF
TGCGCCAGCAGCTTGGCCAGGGCTAGCGGAAGCTCCTACGAGCAGTACTTC
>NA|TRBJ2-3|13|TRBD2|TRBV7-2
CASSRGREDTQYF
TGTGCCAGCAGCCGAGGGAGGGAAGATACGCAGTATTTT
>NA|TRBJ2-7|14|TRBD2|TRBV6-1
CASSEWEGRWEQYF
TGTGCCAGCAGTGAATGGGAGGGTAGATGGGAGCAGTACTTC
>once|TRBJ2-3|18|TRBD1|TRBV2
CASRGPGQGARRTDTQYF
TGTGCCAGCAGAGGGCCGGGACAGGGGGCGAGGAGAACAGATACGCAGTATTTT
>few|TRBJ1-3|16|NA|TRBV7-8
CASSLSGRNFPNTIYF
TGTGCCAGCAGCTTATCAGGGCGAAATTTCCCGAACACCATATATTTT
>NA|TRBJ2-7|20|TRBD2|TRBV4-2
CASSQVTIHGTSGRGYEQYF
TGTGCCAGCAGCCAAGTTACTATTCACGGGACTAGCGGGAGAGGTTACGAGCAGTACTTC
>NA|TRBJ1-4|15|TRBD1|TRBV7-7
CASSLTGVPNEKLFF
TGTGCTAGCAGCCTTACAGGGGTCCCTAATGAAAAACTGTTTTTT
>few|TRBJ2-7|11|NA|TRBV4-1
CASSQEREQYF
TGCGCCAGCAGCCAAGAGAGAGAGCAGTACTTC
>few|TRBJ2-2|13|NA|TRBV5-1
CASSLGTLGELFF
TGCGCCAGCAGCCTAGGGACTCTCGGGGAGCTGTTTTTT
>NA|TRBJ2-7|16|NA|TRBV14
CASSPHGVTATYEQYF
TGTGCCAGCAGCCCACACGGGGTTACAGCAACCTACGAGCAGTACTTC
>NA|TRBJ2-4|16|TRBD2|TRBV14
CASSQGGGIAKNIQYF
TGTGCCAGCAGCCAAGGGGGGGGTATAGCCAAAAACATTCAGTACTTC
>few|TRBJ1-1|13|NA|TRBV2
CASSEGQETRSFF
TGTGCCAGCAGTGAAGGGCAGGAAACGCGTTCTTTCTTT
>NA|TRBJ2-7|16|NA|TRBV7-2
CASSLDYSGFSYEQYF
TGTGCCAGCAGCTTAGATTACAGCGGGTTTTCCTACGAGCAGTACTTC
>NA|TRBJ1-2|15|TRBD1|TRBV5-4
CASSLKTGLNYGYTF
TGTGCCAGCAGCTTAAAGACAGGGCTCAACTATGGCTACACCTTC
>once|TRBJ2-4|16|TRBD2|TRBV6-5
CASSLLAGGAKNIQYF
TGTGCCAGCAGTTTACTAGCGGGAGGAGCCAAAAACATTCAGTACTTC
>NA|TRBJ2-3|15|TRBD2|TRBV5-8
CASSSGLADTDTQYF
TGTGCCAGCAGCTCGGGACTAGCGGACACAGATACGCAGTATTTT
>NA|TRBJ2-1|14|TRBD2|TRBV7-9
CASSLREGPNEQFF
TGTGCCAGCAGCTTACGGGAGGGCCCCAATGAGCAGTTCTTC
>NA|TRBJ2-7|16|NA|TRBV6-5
CASSYSSGSPSYEQYF
TGTGCCAGCAGTTACTCGTCGGGGAGCCCCTCCTACGAGCAGTACTTC
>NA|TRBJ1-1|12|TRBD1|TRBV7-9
CASSRGTGGAFF
TGTGCCAGCAGCCGTGGGACAGGGGGAGCTTTCTTT
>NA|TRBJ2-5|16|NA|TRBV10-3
CAISQITPNLEETQYF
TGTGCCATCAGCCAAATTACACCGAATCTAGAGGAGACCCAGTACTTC
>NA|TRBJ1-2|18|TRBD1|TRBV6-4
CASSDPVAPTGLNYGYTF
TGTGCCAGCAGTGACCCAGTGGCCCCGACAGGGTTGAACTATGGCTACACCTTC
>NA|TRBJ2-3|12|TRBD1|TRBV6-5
CASRGDSVTQYF
TGTGCCAGCAGGGGGGACAGCGTTACGCAGTATTTT